This entry lists 26 T cell receptor beta chains sequenced from one sample in a study of radiotherapy plus CTLA-4 blockade in lung cancer. Assay: immunoSEQ multiplex PCR; the TCRdb copy retains only in-frame clones and omits some. The data hold roughly 48,000 clones, with roughly four fifths observed a single time. The sequencing used peripheral blood, collected from a patient treated with radiotherapy plus ipilimumab. The receptor source for this set is a human donor with non-small cell lung cancer who had stable disease on radiotherapy plus ipilimumab.

The genes are TRBV7-9 and TRBJ2-2, with TRBD2 identical over 8 bases. The CDR3 loop spans 16 amino acids. Trimming cost V 2 bases and J 1 base; bases outside gene matches: 3. Germline values: CDR1 SEHNR, CDR2 FQNEAQ (reference sequence). The CDR3 nucleotides are TGTGCCAGCAGCTTATTAGCGGGACAGAACACCGGGGAGCTGTTTTTT. Translated, it gives CASSLLAGQNTGELFF.

This clone was recorded once. This chain links TRBV28 with TRBJ1-3; possible D gene TRBD1, 6 bases. Germline V CDR1 and CDR2: MDHEN, SYDVKM. The CDR3 covers 15 residues. V lost 1 base, J lost 3 bases, and 10 bases lay in between. The CDR3 nucleotides read TGTGCCAGCAGTTTATCTGGGGGCGGTGGAAACACCATATATTTT. Translating gives CASSLSGGGGNTIYF.

The chain joins TRBV5-6 to TRBJ1-5; D possibly corresponds to TRBD1 (6 bases). Trimming shortened V by 6 bases and J by 3 bases, and 25 bases separated the two germline ends. Germline V lookup: CDR1 SGHDT, CDR2 YYEEEE. CDR3 length: 18 residues. Here the CDR3 DNA reads TGTGCCAGCACAATTGTTGGGGACACAACCCCCCCCAATCAGCCCCAGCATTTT. It codes for CASTIVGDTTPPNQPQHF.

The chain uses TRBV19 and TRBJ1-2; D is perhaps TRBD1 (5 bases). The CDR3 loop spans 18 amino acids. CDR1 and CDR2 from the germline V gene are LNHDA and SQIVND (reference sequence). V was trimmed by 7 bases and J by 5 bases, leaving 29 bases between them. The CDR3 loop reads CASNPTRGGAITPYGYTF. The CDR3 DNA is TGTGCCAGTAACCCGACACGAGGAGGGGCTATTACCCCTTATGGCTACACCTTC.

This rearrangement joins TRBV5-1 to TRBJ2-3; D is unresolved. The V end was cut by 3 bases, the J end by 0 bases, with 8 bases between. The CDR3 spans 14 residues. Germline lookup yields CDR1 SGHRS and CDR2 YFSETQ. DNA of the CDR3: TGCGCCAGCAGCTATGGCAGTAGCACAGATACGCAGTATTTT. Amino acids: CASSYGSSTDTQYF.

The count of this clone is one. The V gene is TRBV9, the J gene TRBJ2-5; no firm D call. Germline lookup yields CDR1 SGDLS and CDR2 YYNGEE. Trimming removed 0 bases from V and 2 bases from J, with 11 bases in between. The CDR3 spans 15 residues. The CDR3 spells CASSVGLLNQETQYF. The CDR3 coding sequence is TGTGCCAGCAGCGTAGGTCTACTTAATCAAGAGACCCAGTACTTC.

The rearrangement joins TRBV11-1 to TRBJ2-1, with no clear D. This CDR3 spans 12 amino acids. With 11 bases removed from V and 7 bases from J, the gap between germline ends came to 15 bases. Germline CDR1 is SGHAT and CDR2 is FQDESV (reference sequence). This CDR3 is CAPRRTGNEQFF. As DNA, the CDR3 is TGTGCCCCCCGGAGAACTGGGAATGAGCAGTTCTTC.

The chain uses TRBV4-3 and TRBJ2-7, with 7 bases lining up with TRBD2. The germline V gene encodes CDR1 LGHNA and CDR2 YSLEER. V gave up 0 bases and J gave up 4 bases; unmatched junction bases: 6. The CDR3 runs 15 residues. The CDR3 bases are TGCGCCAGCAGCCAAGATCAGCGGGGTACGTACGAGCAGTACTTC. It specifies CASSQDQRGTYEQYF.

The rearrangement links TRBV7-3 to TRBJ2-1; 11 positions agree with TRBD2. The CDR3 totals 15 residues. Germline CDR1 reads SGHTA; CDR2 reads FQGTGA. Trimming took 5 bases from V and 4 from J; bases not matched to a gene: 4. The CDR3 protein is CASSKLAGDYNEQFF. The CDR3 DNA sequence: TGTGCCAGCAGCAAACTAGCGGGAGATTACAATGAGCAGTTCTTC.

V usage is TRBV7-3 and J usage is TRBJ2-1; 8 bases line up with TRBD2. The junction had 19 bases not matched to a gene; V was cut back by 5 bases and J by 7 bases. The CDR3 consists of 18 residues. CDR1 and CDR2 from the germline V gene are SGHTA and FQGTGA. The DNA of the CDR3 is TGTGCCAGCAGCAAGAACTCCGGGACTAGGTCTATGAGGAATGAGCAGTTCTTC. This translates into CASSKNSGTRSMRNEQFF.

The CDR3 region has the DNA TGCAGCGGCCTGGGGAGGGGCTACGAGCAGTACTTC. Protein sequence: CSGLGRGYEQYF. The rearrangement uses TRBV29-1 and TRBJ2-7; 7 bases are shared with TRBD2. J gave up 3 bases and V 7 bases, and 6 bases lay outside the gene matches. The CDR3 has 12 residues. Germline assignment: CDR1 SQVTM and CDR2 ANQGSEA.

This chain uses TRBV6-5 with TRBJ1-1; D ambiguous. The CDR3 extends over 13 amino acids. Trimming removed 8 bases at V and 2 bases at J, with 12 bases between. Looked up from germline, CDR1 is MNHEY and CDR2 is SVGAGI. The CDR3 sequence is CASASQLNTEAFF. The DNA for the CDR3 is TGTGCCAGCGCCTCTCAACTTAACACTGAAGCTTTCTTT.

This chain's CDR3 is CASSLGLAGGPYNEQFF. The CDR3 DNA reads as TGTGCCAGCAGTTTGGGACTAGCGGGAGGACCCTACAATGAGCAGTTCTTC. The chain combines TRBV27 with TRBJ2-1, with TRBD2 matching 15 bases. The J segment lost 2 bases and the V segment lost 3 bases, leaving 2 bases of the junction unmatched. This CDR3 comprises 17 residues. Germline V lookup: CDR1 MNHEY, CDR2 SMNVEV (reference sequence).

The chain links TRBV7-2 to TRBJ2-1, with 8 bases identical to TRBD2. The CDR3 is 17 residues long. Germline assignment: CDR1 SGHTA and CDR2 FQGNSA. Unmatched junction bases numbered 10, after V lost 2 bases and J lost 4 bases. In DNA form, the CDR3 reads TGTGCCAGCAGCTTATACCCCAGCGGGGGACGATACAATGAGCAGTTCTTC. This translates into CASSLYPSGGRYNEQFF.

The sample holds one count of this clone. The genes are TRBV4-2 and TRBJ1-1; D ambiguous. V lost 5 bases and J lost 2, with 12 bases in between. The CDR3 runs to 14 residues. CDR1 and CDR2 (germline): LGHNA, YNFKEQ. CDR3 DNA: TGTGCCAGCAGCTTTTACTTATTTAACACTGAAGCTTTCTTT. Its translation: CASSFYLFNTEAFF.

This clone occurred once. The V call is TRBV7-2, the J call TRBJ2-7, with 11 bases aligning to TRBD2. V shed 6 bases and J 2 bases; nucleotides not matched to a gene: 6. Germline CDR1 is SGHTA and CDR2 is FQGNSA. This CDR3 has 15 residues. The CDR3 sequence is CASRLTSGNAYEQYF. The CDR3 bases are TGTGCCAGCAGATTGACTAGCGGGAACGCCTACGAGCAGTACTTC. Supplemented by reference TRBV7-2 and TRBJ2-7, the full variable domain reads GAGVSQSPSNKVTEKGKDVELRCDPISGHTALYWYRQSLGQGLEFLIYFQGNSAPDKSGLPSDRFSAERTGGSVSTLTIQRTQQEDSAVYLCASRLTSGNAYEQYFGPGTRLTVT.

This clone was detected once. The rearrangement uses TRBV7-2 and TRBJ1-3; 8 nucleotides line up with TRBD1. Germline values: CDR1 SGHTA, CDR2 FQGNSA. The junction had 5 bases not matched to a gene; V was cut back by 1 base and J by 0 bases. The CDR3 consists of 17 residues. The CDR3 DNA reads as TGTGCCAGCAGCTTAGTTACTGGACAGGGCTCTGGAAACACCATATATTTT. It is translated as CASSLVTGQGSGNTIYF.

The J gene is TRBJ1-1, the V gene TRBV28; TRBD1 agrees at 7 bases. Germline CDR1 reads MDHEN; CDR2 reads SYDVKM. This CDR3 has 14 amino acids. V was pared by 4 bases and J by 11 bases, with 13 bases of the junction left unmatched. The CDR3 reads CASSSGQAAWGAFF. CDR3 nucleotides: TGTGCCAGCAGTTCCGGACAGGCTGCGTGGGGCGCTTTCTTT. Together with reference TRBV28 and TRBJ1-1, the CDR3 gives the full variable domain: DVKVTQSSRYLVKRTGEKVFLECVQDMDHENMFWYRQDPGLGLRLIYFSYDVKMKEKGDIPEGYSVSREKKERFSLILESASTNQTSMYLCASSSGQAAWGAFFGQGTRLTVV.

V gene TRBV9 combines with J gene TRBJ2-1; a possible D gene is TRBD1 (7 bases). V was shortened by 1 base and J by 4 bases, with 12 bases between the two germline ends. Germline CDR1 reads SGDLS; CDR2 reads YYNGEE. The CDR3 has 15 amino acids. CDR3 nucleotides: TGTGCCAGCAGCGTACAGGGGGAGGAATACAATGAGCAGTTCTTC. Amino acid sequence: CASSVQGEEYNEQFF.

V usage is TRBV19 and J usage is TRBJ2-2, with 8 bases aligning to TRBD2. Germline CDR1 LNHDA, CDR2 SQIVND (reference sequence). The CDR3 runs to 14 residues. Trimming cost V 10 bases and J 0 bases; bases outside gene matches: 4. CDR3 loop: CATGRGANTGELFF. CDR3 coding DNA: TGTGCCACTGGGCGGGGGGCGAACACCGGGGAGCTGTTTTTT.

The rearrangement links TRBV6-4 to TRBJ1-2; unclear D gene. CDR1 is MRHNA and CDR2 is SNTAGT in the germline V gene. The V gene lost 2 bases and the J gene lost 4 bases, with 17 bases spanning the gap. The CDR3 totals 16 residues. The CDR3 reads CASSDPAGIEGYGYTF. In DNA form, the CDR3 reads TGTGCCAGCAGTGACCCGGCGGGGATTGAGGGCTATGGCTACACCTTC.

The V and J genes are TRBV6-5 and TRBJ2-1; 7 bases map to TRBD1. Germline CDR1 and CDR2: MNHEY and SVGAGI. The ends lost 5 bases at V and 5 bases at J; junction bases unmatched: 6. The CDR3 is 14 amino acids. The CDR3, as DNA: TGTGCCAGCAGTCCCGACAGGGCCCACAATGAGCAGTTCTTC. Translating it yields CASSPDRAHNEQFF.

This sequence joins TRBV7-2 and TRBJ2-3, with 9 bases fitting TRBD1. The germline gives CDR1 SGHTA, CDR2 FQGNSA. With V trimmed by 5 bases and J by 6 bases, 9 bases remained unmatched. This CDR3 has 15 amino acids. The CDR3 DNA reads TGTGCCAGCAGCATCCAACAGGGGGCGGGGGATACGCAGTATTTT. Translated, it gives CASSIQQGAGDTQYF.

The rearrangement uses TRBV28 and TRBJ1-5; D might be TRBD1 (5 bases). The V and J ends lost 6 bases and 4 bases respectively, with 19 bases between them. The germline V gene has CDR1 MDHEN and CDR2 SYDVKM. The CDR3 spans 16 residues. The chain's CDR3 is CASSRPVGRGNQPQHF. CDR3 nucleotide sequence: TGTGCCAGCAGCCGGCCGGTAGGTCGGGGGAATCAGCCCCAGCATTTT.

Turning to this clone: The junction departs from germline at one end; a sequencing error may be responsible. The rearrangement links TRBV7-9 to TRBJ2-3; 10 bases are a match to TRBD1. CDR1 is SEHNR and CDR2 is FQNEAQ in the germline V gene (reference sequence). This CDR3 is built from 16 residues. CDR3 amino acids: CASSAPGQGSTNTQYF. The CDR3 bases are TGTGCCAGCAGCGCACCGGGACAGGGGTCCACAAATACGCAGTATTTT.

The chain employs TRBV19 and TRBJ2-5, with 8 bases fitting TRBD2. The germline CDR1 and CDR2 sequences are LNHDA and SQIVND (reference sequence). The CDR3 spans 16 residues. V shed 3 bases and J 0 bases; nucleotides not matched to a gene: 6. CDR3 DNA sequence: TGTGCCAGTAGTATCGGGCTAGCGGGCCACCAAGAGACCCAGTACTTC. Encoded protein: CASSIGLAGHQETQYF.